The clone carrying this T cell receptor (beta chain) came up a few times. This sample is part of a study of T-cell memory formation after mild COVID-19. Using its own MiXCR run on the 5' RACE reads, TCRdb lists one record per CDR3 protein. The sample carries fewer than 250,000 distinct CDR3 sequences, over 9.5% recorded once. CDR3 length: 15 amino acids. With 8 bases removed from V and 0 bases from J, the gap between germline ends came to 14 bases. Sequencing was performed on PBMCs or a T cell subset sorted from them (not recorded which). The chain employs TRBV23-1 and TRBJ2-4; D possibly corresponds to TRBD2 (6 bases). TRBV23-1 counts as an open reading frame of uncertain function. The receptor was derived from a young man who had mild COVID-19 (a few samples of this study predate the infection). Cell type and time point are not known. In DNA, the CDR3 is TGCGCCAGCCGACCTCGGGAGATAGCCAAAAACATTCAGTACTTC. Its protein is CASRPREIAKNIQYF.